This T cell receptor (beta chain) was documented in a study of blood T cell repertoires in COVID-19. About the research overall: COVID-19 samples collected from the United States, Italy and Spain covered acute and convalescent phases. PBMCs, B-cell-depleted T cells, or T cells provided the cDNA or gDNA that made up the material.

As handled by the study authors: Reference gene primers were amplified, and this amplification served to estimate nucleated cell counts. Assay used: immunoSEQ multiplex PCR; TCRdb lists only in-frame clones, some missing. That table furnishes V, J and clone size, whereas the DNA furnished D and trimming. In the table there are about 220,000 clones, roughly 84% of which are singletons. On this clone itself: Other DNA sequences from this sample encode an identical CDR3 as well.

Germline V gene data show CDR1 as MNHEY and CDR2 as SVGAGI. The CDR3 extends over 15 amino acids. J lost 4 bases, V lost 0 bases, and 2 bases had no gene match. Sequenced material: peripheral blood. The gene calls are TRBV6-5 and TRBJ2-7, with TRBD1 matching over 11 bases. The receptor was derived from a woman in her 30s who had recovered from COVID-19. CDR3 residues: CASSYSGTGGYEQYF. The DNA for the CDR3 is TGTGCCAGCAGTTACTCAGGGACAGGGGGATACGAGCAGTACTTC.